The 31 T cell receptor beta chains below were found in one sample sequenced in a study of T cell repertoires in cytomegalovirus infection. TCRdb redid the calling of the reads with MiXCR, one entry per CDR3 protein. The sample includes about 440,000 distinct CDR3 sequences, 25% to 40% seen only once; the top ten take around 15%. Sequencing used PBMCs. The receptor source for this set is a human donor in good health (CMV status not recorded). Some clones in this sample may be carry-over from other donors' samples.

This clonotype was observed at least ten times. The J gene is TRBJ2-1, the V gene TRBV10-3; a weak D match, TRBD2 (6 bases). V dropped 0 bases and J dropped 6 bases, with 12 bases sitting between them. Looked up from germline, CDR1 is ENHRY and CDR2 is SYGVKD. The CDR3 has 15 residues. The DNA of the CDR3 is TGTGCCATCAGTGAGTCTCTAGGAGCGGGCAATGAGCAGTTCTTC. Amino acids: CAISESLGAGNEQFF.

This chain links TRBV4-1 with TRBJ2-1, with D perhaps assigned TRBD1 or TRBD2 (5 bases each). The CDR3 covers 15 residues. Germline-derived CDR1 and CDR2 are MGHRA and YSYEKL. The germline V and J ends were trimmed by 4 bases and 0 bases, with 10 bases remaining between them. CDR3 sequence (DNA): TGCGCCAGCAGCCGAGGGGTCGACTCCTACAATGAGCAGTTCTTC. It translates to CASSRGVDSYNEQFF.

This clonotype was recorded many times. J is TRBJ1-5 and V is TRBV28; the D gene is possibly TRBD1 (6 bases). From germline, CDR1 is MDHEN and CDR2 SYDVKM. This CDR3 contains 15 residues. The V end was cut by 5 bases, the J end by 6 bases, with 17 bases between. CDR3 DNA: TGTGCCAGCAGTCCCGTTACAGGGCGTCGTCAGCCCCAGCATTTT. Amino acid sequence: CASSPVTGRRQPQHF.

This clonotype was observed a few times. The rearrangement links TRBV28 to TRBJ2-2; maybe TRBD1 (5 bases). Germline CDR1 MDHEN, CDR2 SYDVKM. V lost 6 bases and J 5 bases, leaving 13 bases between the germline ends. The CDR3 totals 14 residues. The CDR3 region is CASRWTSPTGELFF. As DNA, the CDR3 is TGTGCCAGCAGATGGACATCCCCAACCGGGGAGCTGTTTTTT. The entire variable domain, with the rest obtained from reference TRBV28 and TRBJ2-2, is as follows: DVKVTQSSRYLVKRTGEKVFLECVQDMDHENMFWYRQDPGLGLRLIYFSYDVKMKEKGDIPEGYSVSREKKERFSLILESASTNQTSMYLCASRWTSPTGELFFGEGSRLTVL.

Here the CDR3 reads CASSPGASGDWWGPTGELFF. In DNA, the CDR3 is TGTGCCAGCAGCCCCGGGGCCTCGGGGGATTGGTGGGGCCCCACCGGGGAGCTGTTTTTT. The chain carries TRBV12-3 or TRBV12-4 and TRBJ2-2; tentative D call: TRBD2 (6 bases). The CDR3 sequence is 20 residues long. V was clipped by 6 bases and J by 4 bases, with 30 bases between them.

This clonotype has more than one count but fewer than ten. V and J are TRBV12-3 or TRBV12-4 and TRBJ1-3, with D possibly being TRBD1 (5 bases). Trimming took 5 bases from V and 0 from J, leaving 11 bases between them. This CDR3 spans 15 amino acids. The CDR3: CASSAAGSSGNTIYF. Here the CDR3 DNA reads TGTGCCAGCAGTGCCGCAGGGAGCTCTGGAAACACCATATATTTT.

As concerns this clonotype: One end of the junction does not line up with germline, which may come from a read error. The J gene is TRBJ1-1, the V gene TRBV6-2 or TRBV6-3; no clear D. Per germline, CDR1 MNHEY and CDR2 SVGEGT. The CDR3 contains 14 residues. This chain's CDR3 is CARSYGFWGTEAFF. For the CDR3, the DNA is TGCGCCCGCAGTTACGGGTTTTGGGGCACTGAAGCTTTCTTT.

This clonotype was seen more than once but under ten times. This sequence joins TRBV4-1 and TRBJ2-7; 10 bases line up with TRBD2. Germline V gene data show CDR1 as MGHRA and CDR2 as YSYEKL. The CDR3 is 16 residues long. The ends lost 1 base at V and 2 bases at J; junction bases unmatched: 5. CDR3 DNA: TGCGCCAGCAGCCAAGCGAGGACTAGCGGCCCCTACGAGCAGTACTTC. This translates into CASSQARTSGPYEQYF.

As regards this clonotype: A read error may account for a junction end that differs from germline. The rearrangement joins TRBV7-8 to TRBJ2-1; 9 nucleotides line up with TRBD1. Germline V gene lookup returns CDR1 SGHVS and CDR2 FQNEAQ. The length of the CDR3 is 16 residues. CDR3 in amino acids: CASSLGDRVIGKEPFF. The CDR3, as DNA: TGTGCCAGCAGCTTAGGGGACAGGGTTATTGGCAAGGAGCCGTTCTTC. Based on the CDR3 plus reference TRBV7-8 and TRBJ2-1, the full variable domain is GAGVSQSPRYKVAKRGQDVALRCDPISGHVSLFWYQQALGQGPEFLTYFQNEAQLDKSGLPSDRFFAERPEGSVSTLKIQRTQQEDSAVYLCASSLGDRVIGKEPFFGPGTRLTVL.

The rearrangement joins TRBV7-2 to TRBJ1-1; the D is unclear. CDR3 length: 15 residues. From germline, CDR1 is SGHTA and CDR2 FQGNSA. V lost 2 bases to trimming and J lost 2 bases, with 12 bases between them. The CDR3 reads CASSLKAHINTEAFF. For the CDR3, the DNA is TGTGCCAGCAGCTTAAAGGCCCACATTAACACTGAAGCTTTCTTT.

Many counts were recorded for this clonotype. The V gene is TRBV6-5, the J gene TRBJ2-7, with D maybe TRBD2 (7 bases). Germline V CDR1 and CDR2: MNHEY, SVGAGI. V dropped 2 bases and J dropped 6 bases, with 23 bases sitting between them. The CDR3 consists of 17 residues. This CDR3 reads CASSYGQPGRGVGEQYF. Written as DNA, the CDR3 is TGTGCCAGCAGTTACGGACAACCGGGGAGGGGGGTAGGCGAGCAGTACTTC.

As to this clonotype: A single base separates this from a much larger clone, so it may be a read error. The chain has TRBV6-2 or TRBV6-3 and TRBJ1-1, with 10 bases aligning to TRBD1. CDR1 and CDR2 (germline): MNHEY, SVGEGT. The CDR3 consists of 15 residues. Trimming took 10 bases from V and 6 from J; bases not matched to a gene: 14. CDR3 in DNA: TGTGCCACCACTAGAGTGACAGGGGGCATGGCTGAAGCTTTCTTT. Translating gives CATTRVTGGMAEAFF.

About this clonotype: No conserved phenylalanine or tryptophan ends this CDR3, so it is likely a read error. This sequence joins TRBV10-3 and TRBJ2-7; TRBD2 aligns across 8 bases. Germline CDR1 reads ENHRY; CDR2 reads SYGVKD. The V gene end was trimmed by 4 bases and the J gene end by 5 bases; junction bases not matched to a gene: 1. The CDR3 runs to 12 residues. The CDR3 here is CAISAAGDEQYL. CDR3 nucleotide sequence: TGTGCCATCAGTGCAGCGGGGGACGAGCAGTACTTA.

The rearrangement links TRBV27 to TRBJ1-2; no firm D call. The V gene's germline CDR1 is MNHEY and CDR2 SMNVEV (reference sequence). The CDR3 extends over 16 amino acids. V was shortened by 7 bases and J by 3 bases, with 21 bases between the two germline ends. The CDR3 loop is CASTLTPLGGYYGYTF. The CDR3 coding sequence is TGTGCCAGCACCCTCACCCCTCTGGGAGGATACTATGGCTACACCTTC.

This clonotype appeared a single time. This could be a read error, since a much larger clone is one nucleotide away. The gene calls are TRBV6-6 and TRBJ1-1; a possible D gene is TRBD1 (5 bases). The CDR3 length is 15 residues. Trimming cost V 5 bases and J 6 bases, with 19 bases left between them. Per germline, CDR1 MNHNY and CDR2 SVGAGI (reference sequence). The CDR3 sequence: CASSTPGKGLAEAFF. The CDR3 bases are TGTGCCAGCAGTACCCCCGGGAAGGGGTTGGCTGAAGCTTTCTTT.

This clonotype appeared many times. The chain links TRBV11-2 to TRBJ1-6, with a weak D call TRBD1 (6 bases). Per germline, CDR1 SGHAT and CDR2 FQNNGV. The CDR3 has 19 residues. Between the trimmed V and J ends, which lost 4 bases and 0 bases, there was a span of 19 bases. The CDR3 loop is CASSSRDKLSSSYNSPLHF. Here the CDR3 DNA reads TGTGCCAGCAGCTCCCGGGACAAGCTCTCAAGCTCCTATAATTCACCCCTCCACTTT.

The chain employs TRBV5-1 and TRBJ2-1; no reliable D call. Trimming pared 6 bases from V and 3 bases from J, leaving 16 bases between. In germline, CDR1 is SGHRS, CDR2 YFSETQ. The CDR3 sequence is 15 residues long. CDR3 DNA sequence: TGCGCCAGCACCCCAGAGGAGAAAAACTACAATGAGCAGTTCTTC. This codes for CASTPEEKNYNEQFF.

The chain is built from TRBV3-1 and TRBJ2-7, with D perhaps being TRBD1 or TRBD2 (5 bases each). Germline values: CDR1 LGHDT, CDR2 YNNKEL (reference sequence). V lost 3 bases and J lost 5, with 20 bases in between. The CDR3 is 16 residues long. CDR3 amino acids: CASSQGAAGSRNEQYF. The CDR3 DNA reads TGTGCCAGCAGCCAGGGAGCGGCAGGGTCGAGAAACGAGCAGTACTTC.

Only a few counts were recorded for this clonotype. This chain uses TRBV6-5 with TRBJ2-7, with TRBD1 matching 9 bases. Germline assignment: CDR1 MNHEY and CDR2 SVGAGI. The CDR3 spans 14 residues. J was trimmed by 0 bases and V by 6 bases; bases with no gene match: 3. This CDR3 is CASRVTGGSYEQYF. DNA for the CDR3: TGTGCCAGCAGGGTGACAGGGGGCTCCTACGAGCAGTACTTC.

The chain joins TRBV4-2 to TRBJ1-1; tentatively, D is TRBD1 (6 bases). The germline CDR1 and CDR2 sequences are LGHNA and YNFKEQ. The CDR3 extends over 17 amino acids. V lost 1 base to trimming and J lost 0 bases, with 15 bases between them. The CDR3 is CASSQGPTGQLNTEAFF. Written as DNA, the CDR3 is TGTGCCAGCAGCCAAGGTCCCACTGGACAGCTGAACACTGAAGCTTTCTTT.

V usage is TRBV7-6 and J usage is TRBJ2-7; D might be TRBD1 (5 bases). There are 14 residues in the CDR3. The germline V gene encodes CDR1 SGHVS and CDR2 FNYEAQ. V lost 6 bases to trimming and J lost 2 bases, with 14 bases between them. The CDR3 DNA reads as TGTGCCAGCAGTCTCCAGGCAGGGACCTACGAGCAGTACTTC. Encoded protein: CASSLQAGTYEQYF.

This clonotype was observed a few times. The genes are TRBV7-6 and TRBJ2-1, with unresolved D. Germline V gives CDR1 SGHVS, CDR2 FNYEAQ. The V gene lost 5 bases and the J gene lost 2 bases, with 16 bases spanning the gap. There are 16 residues in the CDR3. The CDR3 loop is CASSPYGSSTYNEQFF. The CDR3 DNA follows: TGTGCCAGCAGCCCCTATGGCAGCTCTACCTACAATGAGCAGTTCTTC.

The J gene is TRBJ1-4, the V gene TRBV12-3 or TRBV12-4; 8 bases match TRBD1. This CDR3 region has 16 residues. V trimming: 4 bases; J trimming: 0 bases; junction bases outside the gene matches: 4. CDR3 protein: CASSSGQGATNEKLFF. The CDR3 region has the DNA TGTGCCAGCAGTTCCGGACAGGGTGCAACTAATGAAAAACTGTTTTTT.

The rearrangement links TRBV24-1 to TRBJ2-1; D unclear. Germline V gene lookup returns CDR1 KGHDR and CDR2 SFDVKD. There are 13 residues in the CDR3. V was clipped by 0 bases and J by 10 bases, with 9 bases between them. The CDR3 DNA reads TGTGCCACCAGTGATTTGTCCCAGGAAGAGCAGTTCTTC. Protein product: CATSDLSQEEQFF.

This chain uses TRBV5-1 with TRBJ2-2, with D possibly TRBD2 on 5 matching bases. The V end lost 7 bases, the J end lost 3 bases, and 16 bases lay between the germline ends. This CDR3 spans 15 amino acids. CDR1 is SGHRS and CDR2 is YFSETQ in the germline V gene. For the CDR3, the DNA is TGCGCCAGCGCCAGCTATCGGGAACACACCGGGGAGCTGTTTTTT. It specifies CASASYREHTGELFF.

A remark on this clonotype: Possible read error: a much larger clone is one base away. The V call is TRBV7-2, the J call TRBJ2-2, with D unresolved. CDR1 and CDR2 from the germline V gene are SGHTA and FQGNSA. The CDR3 sequence is 15 residues long. CDR3: CASSLIGPNTWELFF. CDR3 bases: TGTGCCAGCAGCTTAATCGGGCCGAACACCTGGGAGCTGTTTTTT.

Concerning this clonotype itself: A much more abundant neighbour one base away suggests this may be a read error. V gene TRBV7-6 combines with J gene TRBJ1-4; perhaps TRBD1 as D (6 bases). This CDR3 is built from 15 residues. V was pared by 4 bases and J by 6 bases, with 15 bases between. Germline CDR1 is SGHVS and CDR2 is FNYEAQ. For the CDR3, the DNA is TGTGCCAGCAGCTGGGGTACAGGGACTGATGAAAAACTGTTTTTT. This sequence encodes CASSWGTGTDEKLFF.

The chain recombines TRBV24-1 with TRBJ1-1, with D perhaps matching TRBD1 (5 bases). The germline V and J ends were trimmed by 7 bases and 4 bases, with 15 bases remaining between them. Germline CDR1 is KGHDR and CDR2 is SFDVKD. This CDR3 is 14 amino acids long. CDR3 sequence reads: CATRPGPRGTEAFF. CDR3 in DNA: TGTGCCACCAGACCGGGGCCTCGGGGCACTGAAGCTTTCTTT.

This clonotype was counted only a few times. The chain recombines TRBV6-5 with TRBJ1-6, with D maybe TRBD1 (5 bases). The V end lost 3 bases, the J end lost 7 bases, and 16 bases lay between the germline ends. The germline CDR1 and CDR2 sequences are MNHEY and SVGAGI. CDR3 size: 16 residues. The CDR3 is CASSYALRGLNSPLHF. CDR3 DNA sequence: TGTGCCAGCAGTTATGCGTTGAGGGGATTAAATTCACCCCTCCACTTT.

This clonotype was seen repeatedly, ten times or more. The chain joins TRBV7-6 to TRBJ2-1; D possibly uses TRBD1 or TRBD2 (7 bases each). Germline-derived CDR1 and CDR2 are SGHVS and FNYEAQ. V lost 5 bases and J 5 bases, leaving 16 bases between the germline ends. The CDR3 contains 15 residues. The chain's CDR3 is CASSQRQGGNNEQFF. Written as DNA, the CDR3 is TGTGCCAGCAGCCAGAGACAGGGAGGGAACAATGAGCAGTTCTTC.

The rearrangement uses TRBV10-3 and TRBJ2-7; TRBD2 matches at 11 bases. The CDR3 covers 15 residues. Per germline, CDR1 ENHRY and CDR2 SYGVKD. Unmatched junction bases numbered 8, after V lost 6 bases and J lost 4 bases. The CDR3 sequence: CAISRGGTSGYEQYF. The DNA of the CDR3 is TGTGCCATCAGCCGAGGAGGGACTAGCGGTTACGAGCAGTACTTC.